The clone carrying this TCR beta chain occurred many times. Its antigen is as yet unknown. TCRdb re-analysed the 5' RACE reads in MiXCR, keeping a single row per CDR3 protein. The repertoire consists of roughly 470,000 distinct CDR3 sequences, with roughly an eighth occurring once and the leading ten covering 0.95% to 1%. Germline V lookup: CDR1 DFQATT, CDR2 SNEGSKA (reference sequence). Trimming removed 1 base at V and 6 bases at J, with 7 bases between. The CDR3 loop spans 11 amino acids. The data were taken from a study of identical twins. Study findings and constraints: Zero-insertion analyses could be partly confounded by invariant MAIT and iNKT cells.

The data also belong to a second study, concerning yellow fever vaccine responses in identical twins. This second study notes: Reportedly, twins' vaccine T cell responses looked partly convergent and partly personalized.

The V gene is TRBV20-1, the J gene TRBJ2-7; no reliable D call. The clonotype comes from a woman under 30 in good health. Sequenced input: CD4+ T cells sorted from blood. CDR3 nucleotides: TGCAGTGCTAGAGTCGGCGTCGAGCAGTACTTC. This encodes CSARVGVEQYF.